Presented here are 19 T cell receptor beta chains from one specimen sequenced in a study of control samples from healthy donors and cancer patients. Assay: immunoSEQ multiplex PCR; the TCRdb copy retains only in-frame clones and omits some. The sample includes under 200,000 clones, over 95% of them seen just once. The material sequenced was blood. Receptors were obtained from a woman in her twenties or thirties in good health.

V usage is TRBV19 and J usage is TRBJ1-4; 9 nucleotides match TRBD1. With V trimmed by 7 bases and J by 8 bases, 14 bases remained unmatched. This CDR3 comprises 16 residues. CDR1 LNHDA and CDR2 SQIVND come from the germline V gene (reference sequence). In DNA form, the CDR3 reads TGTGCCAGTACCAAGACTGGGACAGGGTGGATCGAAAAACTGTTTTTT. It codes for CASTKTGTGWIEKLFF.

V gene TRBV5-1 combines with J gene TRBJ1-6, with 7 nucleotides matching TRBD1. The CDR3 sequence is 17 residues long. V lost 0 bases to trimming and J lost 8 bases; unmatched junction nucleotides: 11. Germline loops: CDR1 SGHRS, CDR2 YFSETQ. This CDR3 reads CASSLALSRTGDSPLHF. CDR3 bases: TGCGCCAGCAGCTTGGCCCTAAGCCGTACAGGGGATTCACCCCTCCACTTT.

The chain uses TRBV21-1 and TRBJ2-7; the D segment call TRBD1 is taken from the table without a DNA check. TRBV21-1 is annotated as a pseudogene. The CDR3 has 19 residues. The DNA for the CDR3 is TGTGCCAGCACCAACACCCCAACGGGACAGGGGGTCGCAAGTCGCGAGCAGTACTTC. Protein product: CASTNTPTGQGVASREQYF.

This clone occurred once. V and J are TRBV3-1 (or the pseudogene TRBV3-2) and TRBJ1-3; D not resolved. This CDR3 spans 14 amino acids. V lost 3 bases and J 4 bases, leaving 10 bases between the germline ends. The germline gives CDR1 LGHDT, CDR2 YNNKEL (reference sequence). The CDR3 nucleotides read TGTGCCAGCAGCCATTGGGGATCCGGAAACACCATATATTTT. Residues: CASSHWGSGNTIYF.

The chain employs TRBV15 and TRBJ1-4; D unclear. Germline CDR1 reads LNHNV; CDR2 reads YYDKDF (reference sequence). Trimming left V 5 bases short and J 2 bases short, with 15 bases between. The CDR3 loop spans 16 amino acids. The CDR3 nucleotides read TGTGCCACCAGCTCCTCAGGCGGGCGGACTAATGAAAAACTGTTTTTT. It specifies CATSSSGGRTNEKLFF.

The V gene is TRBV29-1, the J gene TRBJ1-1, with 10 bases matching TRBD1. The germline V gene encodes CDR1 SQVTM and CDR2 ANQGSEA. V gave up 7 bases and J gave up 4 bases; unmatched junction bases: 3. CDR3 length: 12 amino acids. CDR3 DNA sequence: TGCAGCGCCAGACAGGGGGCCACTGAAGCTTTCTTT. Its translation is CSARQGATEAFF.

The chain has TRBV2 and TRBJ1-5; perhaps TRBD1 as D (5 bases). From germline, CDR1 is SNHLY and CDR2 FYNNEI. The ends were cut back, 8 bases at V and 3 bases at J, with 17 bases in the middle. The CDR3 is 15 amino acids. The CDR3 sequence is CASRGSRANNQPQHF. CDR3 nucleotide sequence: TGTGCCAGCCGGGGTTCCAGGGCAAACAATCAGCCCCAGCATTTT.

The chain is built from TRBV11-2 and TRBJ2-4; TRBD1 agrees at 7 bases. The trim removed 2 bases at V and 8 bases at J, leaving 15 bases unmatched. The CDR3 is 17 amino acids. CDR1 SGHAT and CDR2 FQNNGV come from the germline V gene. The CDR3 region has the DNA TGTGCCAGCAGCTTAAGCCGACCTGACAGGGCGTTGGACATTCAGTACTTC. Amino acid sequence: CASSLSRPDRALDIQYF. Full variable domain (rest looked up from reference TRBV11-2 and TRBJ2-4): EAGVAQSPRYKIIEKRQSVAFWCNPISGHATLYWYQQILGQGPKLLIQFQNNGVVDDSQLPKDRFSAERLKGVDSTLKIQPAKLEDSAVYLCASSLSRPDRALDIQYFGAGTRLSVL.

The rearrangement joins TRBV19 to TRBJ2-1; TRBD2 might be the D (8 bases). Deletions cut 10 bases from V and 4 bases from J, with 20 bases between. This CDR3 spans 15 amino acids. Germline V gives CDR1 LNHDA, CDR2 SQIVND (reference sequence). DNA for the CDR3: TGTGCCATCTCCCGGGAGGGGGCGGTTTACAATGAGCAGTTCTTC. This translates into CAISREGAVYNEQFF.

This chain links TRBV4-1 with TRBJ2-7; no definite D call. V lost 3 bases and J lost 4, with 16 bases in between. CDR3 length: 15 residues. Germline CDR1 and CDR2: MGHRA and YSYEKL. CDR3 sequence reads: CASSHGHQESYEQYF. The DNA for the CDR3 is TGCGCCAGCAGCCACGGGCACCAAGAGAGTTACGAGCAGTACTTC.

V usage is TRBV18 and J usage is TRBJ1-2; a possible D gene is TRBD1 (5 bases). CDR1 and CDR2 from the germline V gene are KGHSH and LQKENI. The CDR3 loop spans 13 amino acids. V dropped 0 bases and J dropped 6 bases, with 8 bases sitting between them. CDR3 coding DNA: TGTGCCAGCTCACCACCGGCAGGGAATGGCTACACCTTC. It translates to CASSPPAGNGYTF.

The V call is TRBV3-1 (or the pseudogene TRBV3-2), the J call TRBJ1-1; the D gene is possibly TRBD1 (6 bases). Per the germline V gene, CDR1 is LGHDT and CDR2 is YNNKEL (reference sequence). The CDR3 sequence is 14 residues long. Trimming stripped 4 bases from V and 4 bases from J, with 13 bases between. The CDR3 loop reads CASSPWTDGTEAFF. The CDR3 DNA sequence: TGTGCCAGCAGCCCCTGGACAGACGGCACTGAAGCTTTCTTT.

The chain links TRBV27 to TRBJ2-7, with D uncertain. The CDR3 loop spans 14 amino acids. V lost 6 bases and J lost 0, with 12 bases in between. CDR1 MNHEY and CDR2 SMNVEV come from the germline V gene (reference sequence). CDR3 bases: TGTGCCAGCAGCCGGGCGACAAACTCCTACGAGCAGTACTTC. Translation gives CASSRATNSYEQYF.

The rearrangement uses TRBV5-1 and TRBJ2-3, with 8 bases identical to TRBD2. CDR3 size: 15 residues. Germline CDR1 and CDR2: SGHRS and YFSETQ. The V segment lost 8 bases and the J segment 4 bases; nucleotides outside the gene matches: 12. CDR3 sequence reads: CASSMGGLGADTQYF. As DNA, the CDR3 is TGCGCCAGTTCCATGGGGGGACTAGGGGCAGATACGCAGTATTTT.

V is TRBV6-5 and J is TRBJ2-1; D is uncertain. The V end lost 6 bases, the J end lost 0 bases, and 12 bases lay between the germline ends. This CDR3 spans 15 amino acids. CDR1 MNHEY and CDR2 SVGAGI come from the germline V gene. The CDR3 DNA reads as TGTGCCAGCAGGGATACCGATAGCTCCTACAATGAGCAGTTCTTC. It is translated as CASRDTDSSYNEQFF.

The rearrangement uses TRBV7-6 and TRBJ2-7, with a tentative D call TRBD1 (6 bases). The germline V gene has CDR1 SGHVS and CDR2 FNYEAQ. The V and J ends lost 5 bases and 4 bases respectively, with 18 bases between them. The CDR3 loop spans 15 amino acids. CDR3 amino acids: CASSQPVGAGYEQYF. As DNA, the CDR3 is TGTGCCAGCAGCCAGCCCGTGGGGGCTGGGTACGAGCAGTACTTC.

The J gene is TRBJ2-1, the V gene TRBV6-5; TRBD2 aligns across 7 bases. V shed 6 bases, J shed 5 bases, and the junction held 4 bases outside the gene matches. The CDR3 totals 13 residues. Germline V lookup: CDR1 MNHEY, CDR2 SVGAGI. The CDR3 sequence is CASRVRGDNEQFF. CDR3 sequence (DNA): TGTGCCAGCAGGGTCCGGGGGGACAATGAGCAGTTCTTC.

The chain links TRBV5-1 to TRBJ2-7, with TRBD1 matching over 10 bases. This CDR3 has 15 amino acids. The V and J ends lost 0 bases and 3 bases, in that order; junction bases with no gene match: 3. Germline CDR1 SGHRS, CDR2 YFSETQ. CDR3 loop: CASSLAGQGFYEQYF. In DNA, the CDR3 is TGCGCCAGCAGCTTGGCGGGACAGGGGTTCTACGAGCAGTACTTC.

This clone was detected once. The rearrangement joins TRBV18 to TRBJ2-5, with TRBD1 matching over 9 bases. CDR1 and CDR2 from the germline V gene are KGHSH and LQKENI. This CDR3 is built from 15 residues. V dropped 2 bases and J dropped 5; count of bases not matched to a gene: 6. CDR3 region: CASSPEQGARETQYF. The CDR3 DNA is TGTGCCAGCTCACCAGAACAGGGGGCCCGGGAGACCCAGTACTTC.